One and the same sample provided the 8 T cell receptor beta chains below, sequenced in a study of T cells in Graves' hyperthyroidism and ophthalmopathy. Researchers took RNA transcripts and amplified the TCR beta CDR3 regions from them. RT-PCR in the first round (using the HTBI primer set) targeted the TCR CDR3. TCRdb redid the calling of the multiplex PCR reads with MiXCR, one entry per CDR3 protein. This sample has around 620,000 distinct CDR3 sequences, with around 45% found just once. The sequenced sample was peripheral blood or thyroid tissue (not recorded which). These receptors came from an adult woman with Graves' disease, either hyperthyroidism or ophthalmopathy (not recorded which).

The rearrangement uses TRBV20-1 and TRBJ1-2; no firm D call. Trimming cost V 3 bases and J 4 bases, with 9 bases left between them. This CDR3 region has 12 residues. Germline CDR1 and CDR2: DFQATT and SNEGSKA (reference sequence). The DNA of the CDR3 is TGCAGTGCTAGGGAGGCGATCTATGGCTACACCTTC. This encodes CSAREAIYGYTF.

The V call is TRBV7-9, the J call TRBJ1-6; possibly TRBD1 for D (5 bases). CDR3 size: 15 residues. Germline lookup yields CDR1 SEHNR and CDR2 FQNEAQ (reference sequence). V lost 2 bases to trimming and J lost 6 bases, with 11 bases between them. This CDR3 reads CASSLPGTANSPLHF. CDR3 coding DNA: TGTGCCAGCAGCTTACCTGGGACGGCTAATTCACCCCTCCACTTT.

This clonotype has a handful of counts. The CDR3 reads CASSLFHEKLFF. The CDR3 DNA is TGTGCCAGCAGTTTATTTCACGAAAAACTGTTTTTT. The V call is TRBV28, the J call TRBJ1-4; D is unclear. CDR1 is MDHEN and CDR2 is SYDVKM in the germline V gene. This CDR3 comprises 12 residues. Trimming took 1 base from V and 8 from J, leaving 5 bases between them.

Ten or more counts support this clonotype. The chain carries TRBV6-1 and TRBJ1-1, with a possible D match to TRBD1 (5 bases). Per germline, CDR1 MNHNS and CDR2 SASEGT. The V gene lost 6 bases and the J gene lost 3 bases, with 20 bases spanning the gap. The CDR3 loop spans 16 amino acids. In nucleotides, the CDR3 is TGTGCCAGCAGAGGTCCTTTGAGGGGCCGTTACACTGAAGCTTTCTTT. This sequence encodes CASRGPLRGRYTEAFF.

The genes are TRBV20-1 and TRBJ1-6; D ambiguous. The germline V gene encodes CDR1 DFQATT and CDR2 SNEGSKA (reference sequence). With 1 base removed from V and 9 bases from J, the gap between germline ends came to 7 bases. There are 12 residues in the CDR3. DNA for the CDR3: TGCAGTGCTAGAGGCCCGACTTCACCCCTCCACTTT. Encoded protein: CSARGPTSPLHF.

The CDR3 reads CASSLTQGRDGYTF. The CDR3 nucleotides read TGTGCCAGCAGCTTAACACAGGGGAGGGATGGCTACACCTTC. The chain combines TRBV7-2 with TRBJ1-2; 7 bases match TRBD1. Germline loops: CDR1 SGHTA, CDR2 FQGNSA. Trimming removed 2 bases from V and 6 bases from J; junction bases left unmatched: 6. The CDR3 contains 14 residues.

The chain joins TRBV7-9 to TRBJ2-5; D call uncertain. The CDR3 consists of 13 residues. The germline V and J ends were trimmed by 5 bases and 4 bases, with 11 bases remaining between them. The germline CDR1 and CDR2 sequences are SEHNR and FQNEAQ (reference sequence). DNA of the CDR3: TGTGCCAGCAGCCACCGGACGGGAGAGACCCAGTACTTC. Translating gives CASSHRTGETQYF.

This chain links TRBV10-1 with TRBJ2-7; perhaps TRBD2 as D (6 bases). V gave up 0 bases and J gave up 3 bases, with 18 bases separating them. Germline values: CDR1 WNHNN, CDR2 SYGVQD (reference sequence). CDR3 length: 17 amino acids. The CDR3 is CASSESETRGQGYEQYF. The CDR3 coding sequence is TGCGCCAGCAGTGAGTCAGAGACTAGAGGGCAGGGCTACGAGCAGTACTTC.